The subject of this entry is one T cell receptor beta chain. The data belong to a study of blood T cells in healthy people across ages. It was with a sample-barcoded 5' primer and a J-beta primer mix that a second PCR of roughly 7 to 12 cycles was run. TCRdb re-derived calls from the 5' RACE reads in MiXCR, one entry per CDR3 protein. The table includes a few hundred thousand distinct CDR3 sequences, about 26% detected once. PBMCs, at least 7 million per sample, were isolated. From germline, CDR1 is SGDLS and CDR2 YYNGEE. The CDR3 spans 12 residues. The sequence came from a woman in her seventies in good health. The sequenced sample consisted of blood. The V call is TRBV9, the J call TRBJ2-5; 7 bases match TRBD1. The end of the DNA aligns better with TRBJ2-7, so the J call may be wrong. CDR3: CASSGYRGEQYF. The CDR3 DNA is TGTGCCAGCAGCGGGTACAGGGGCGAGCAGTACTTC.